A selection of T cell receptor beta chains follows, all from one sample in a study of shared clonotypes between healthy human individuals. The method was immunoSEQ multiplex PCR; TCRdb's version includes in-frame clones alone and lacks a portion of them. The sample consists of some 600,000 clones, about 95% of them appearing once. Sequenced material: naive CD8+ T cells sorted from blood. All receptors derive from a woman aged 25 to 39 in good health. CDR3s include the opening cysteine and the closing phenylalanine or tryptophan. The D gene is left open where the match is weak. Size is stated for part of the rows, as once, few or many counts, or as a class when the clone is expanded.

TRBV4-1,TRBJ1-4,-,-,TGCGCCAGCAGCCAAGTTCCAGACGATGAAAAACTGTTTTTT,CASSQVPDDEKLFF
TRBV27,TRBJ2-1,-,TRBD1,TGTGCCAGCAGTTTAGGGACAGGGAGTAACAATGAGCAGTTCTTC,CASSLGTGSNNEQFF
TRBV7-9,TRBJ2-2,-,-,TGTGCCAGCGATAACGGCGGGGAGCTGTTTTTT,CASDNGGELFF
TRBV4-1,TRBJ2-2,-,-,TGCGCCAGCAGCCCGTCCATCCACAGCACCGGGGAGCTGTTTTTT,CASSPSIHSTGELFF
TRBV6-5,TRBJ2-7,once,TRBD2,TGTGCCAGCAGTTACGGGGGGGGACCGTCCTACGAGCAGTACTTC,CASSYGGGPSYEQYF
TRBV28,TRBJ1-1,few,-,TGTGCCAGCAGTTTGGGGGTCACTGAAGCTTTCTTT,CASSLGVTEAFF
TRBV7-9,TRBJ2-1,-,TRBD1,TGTGCCAGCAGCTATTCAGGGGGTCTCCACAATGAGCAGTTCTTC,CASSYSGGLHNEQFF
TRBV27,TRBJ2-1,-,-,TGTGCCAGCAGTTTATTGAACAGAGACAATGAGCAGTTCTTC,CASSLLNRDNEQFF
TRBV30,TRBJ2-7,-,TRBD2,TGTGCCTGGAGTGGATATCGCGGGAGGACCTACGAGCAGTACTTC,CAWSGYRGRTYEQYF
TRBV28,TRBJ1-3,-,-,TGTGCCAGCACCACTCCGGTGAGGGGACTCTCTGGAAACACCATATATTTT,CASTTPVRGLSGNTIYF
TRBV6-5,TRBJ1-6,once,-,TGTGCCAGCAGTTACGTGGGTAACTCACCCCTCCACTTT,CASSYVGNSPLHF
TRBV27,TRBJ2-7,-,-,TGTGCCAGCAGTCTAAATAGGCACCACGAGCAGTACTTC,CASSLNRHHEQYF
TRBV4-2,TRBJ2-7,-,TRBD2,TGTGCCAGCAGCCAAGACGGACTAGCGGGAGAACTTAGCTACGAGCAGTACTTC,CASSQDGLAGELSYEQYF
TRBV5-6,TRBJ1-2,-,-,TGTGCCAGCAGTAGGATGGACTATGGCTACACCTTC,CASSRMDYGYTF
TRBV6-5,TRBJ2-7,-,TRBD2,TGTGCCAGCAGCCGATTAGCGGGATACGACGAGCAGTACTTC,CASSRLAGYDEQYF
TRBV28,TRBJ1-5,-,-,TGTGCCAGCAGTTTAGGGTTTAGACAGCCCCAGCATTTT,CASSLGFRQPQHF
TRBV5-1,TRBJ2-1,-,-,TGCGCCAGCAGCTTTGGTCAGGGGCAGTTCTTC,CASSFGQGQFF
TRBV5-1,TRBJ1-1,-,TRBD1,TGCGCCAGCACCAAGACAGGGGGGACTGAAGCTTTCTTT,CASTKTGGTEAFF
TRBV18,TRBJ1-5,once,-,TGTGCCAGCTCACGGGACGGCACATCGTCCCAGCATTTT,CASSRDGTSSQHF
TRBV21-1,TRBJ2-2,-,-,TGTGCCAGCAGCAAGGCGGGGTTGATTCGGGCCGGGGAGCTGTTTTTT,CASSKAGLIRAGELFF
TRBV7-2,TRBJ2-7,once,TRBD1,TGTGCCAGCAGCTTCGACAGGGGAGGCTACGAGCAGTACTTC,CASSFDRGGYEQYF
TRBV15,TRBJ2-3,once,-,TGTGCCACCAGCAGAGACAGGCCCTCTACAGATACGCAGTATTTT,CATSRDRPSTDTQYF
TRBV28,TRBJ1-5,once,-,TGTGCCAGCAGTCCCCCGTTGGTCAGGGACGGAAGGCAGCCCCAGCATTTT,CASSPPLVRDGRQPQHF
TRBV15,TRBJ2-3,-,TRBD2,TGTGCCACCAGCAGAGATCGGGGTAGCGGGAGCACAGATACGCAGTATTTT,CATSRDRGSGSTDTQYF
TRBV7-9,TRBJ1-1,-,-,TGTGCCAGCAGCTTCAGTGGCACTGAAGCTTTCTTT,CASSFSGTEAFF